This T cell receptor beta chain is from a study of T cells after yellow fever vaccination. Study-level background: Those fractions that held only low numbers of cells were prepared using the SMART-Seq v4 Ultra Low Input RNA kit. Findings and limits, study-wide: Among primary-vaccination clones, most reappeared after the booster, at around 97% for CD4 and 85% to 90% for CD8.

Looked up from germline, CDR1 is MGHRA and CDR2 is YSYEKL. The CDR3 has 14 residues. The V and J ends lost 6 bases and 1 base respectively, with 11 bases between them. TCRdb reprocessed the 5' RACE reads via MiXCR and lists one record per CDR3 protein. The sample lists under 250,000 distinct CDR3 sequences; more than 3% were seen once. This clonotype has ten or more counts. The antigen remains unidentified. The clonotype comes from a man aged 18 to 30 who received the YFV17D yellow fever vaccine. The input for sequencing was CD4+ T cells sorted from PBMCs, taken 10 days after the yellow fever booster vaccination. The chain carries TRBV4-1 and TRBJ2-3; D uncertain. This chain's CDR3 is CASRDPARTDTQYF. The CDR3 DNA follows: TGCGCCAGCAGGGATCCCGCCCGCACAGATACGCAGTATTTT.